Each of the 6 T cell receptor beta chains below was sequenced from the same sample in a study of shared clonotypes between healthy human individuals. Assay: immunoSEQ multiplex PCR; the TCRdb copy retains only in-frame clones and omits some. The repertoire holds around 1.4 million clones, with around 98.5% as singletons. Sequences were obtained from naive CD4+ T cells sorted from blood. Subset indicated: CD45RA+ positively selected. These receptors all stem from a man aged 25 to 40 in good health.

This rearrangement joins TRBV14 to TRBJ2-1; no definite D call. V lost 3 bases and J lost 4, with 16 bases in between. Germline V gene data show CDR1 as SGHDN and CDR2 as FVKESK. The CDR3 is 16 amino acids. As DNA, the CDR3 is TGTGCCAGCAGCCAGGCTAACCCCTTCCCGTACAATGAGCAGTTCTTC. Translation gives CASSQANPFPYNEQFF.

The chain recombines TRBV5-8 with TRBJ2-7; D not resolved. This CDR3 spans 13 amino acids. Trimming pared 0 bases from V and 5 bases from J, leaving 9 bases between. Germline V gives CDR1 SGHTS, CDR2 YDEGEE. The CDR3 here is CASSLERFHEQYF. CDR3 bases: TGTGCCAGCAGCTTGGAAAGGTTCCACGAGCAGTACTTC.

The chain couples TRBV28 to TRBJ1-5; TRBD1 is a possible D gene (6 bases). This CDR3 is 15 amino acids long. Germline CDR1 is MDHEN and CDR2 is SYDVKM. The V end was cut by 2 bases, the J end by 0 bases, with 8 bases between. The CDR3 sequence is CASSLGGHSNQPQHF. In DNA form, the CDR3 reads TGTGCCAGCAGTTTAGGGGGACATAGCAATCAGCCCCAGCATTTT.

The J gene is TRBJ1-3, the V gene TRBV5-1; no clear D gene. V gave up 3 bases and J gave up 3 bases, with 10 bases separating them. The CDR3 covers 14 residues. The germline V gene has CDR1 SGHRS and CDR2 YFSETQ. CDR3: CASSSTEDGNTIYF. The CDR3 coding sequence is TGCGCCAGCAGCTCAACGGAGGATGGAAACACCATATATTTT.

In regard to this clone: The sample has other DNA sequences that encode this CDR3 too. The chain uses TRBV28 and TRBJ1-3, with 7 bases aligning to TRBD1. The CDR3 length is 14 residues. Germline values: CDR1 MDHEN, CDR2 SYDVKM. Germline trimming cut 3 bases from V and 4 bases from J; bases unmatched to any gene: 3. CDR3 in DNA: TGTGCCAGCAGTTTCAGGGGGGCGGGAAACACCATATATTTT. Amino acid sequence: CASSFRGAGNTIYF.

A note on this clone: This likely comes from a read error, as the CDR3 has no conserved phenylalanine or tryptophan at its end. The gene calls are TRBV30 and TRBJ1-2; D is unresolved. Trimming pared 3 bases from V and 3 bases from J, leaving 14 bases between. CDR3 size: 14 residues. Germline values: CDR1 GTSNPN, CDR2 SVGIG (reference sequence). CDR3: CAWSPRISDYGYTY. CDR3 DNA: TGTGCCTGGAGCCCCCGAATTTCCGACTATGGCTACACCTAC.